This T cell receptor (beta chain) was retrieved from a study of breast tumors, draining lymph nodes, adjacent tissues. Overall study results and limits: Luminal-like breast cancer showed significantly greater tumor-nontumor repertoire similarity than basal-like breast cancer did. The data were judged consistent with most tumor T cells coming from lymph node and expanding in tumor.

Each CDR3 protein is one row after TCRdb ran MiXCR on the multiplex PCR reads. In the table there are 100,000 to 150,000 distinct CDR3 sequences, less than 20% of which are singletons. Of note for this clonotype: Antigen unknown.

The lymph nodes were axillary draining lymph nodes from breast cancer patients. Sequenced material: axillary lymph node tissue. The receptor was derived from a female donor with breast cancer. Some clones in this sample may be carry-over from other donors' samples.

The CDR3 nucleotides are TGTGCCAGCAGTGAACCGGGACAGGGGGCGGCTGAGCAGTTCTTC. Its protein is CASSEPGQGAAEQFF. The chain has TRBV6-1 and TRBJ2-1; 12 positions agree with TRBD1. CDR1 and CDR2 from the germline V gene are MNHNS and SASEGT. The J segment lost 9 bases and the V segment lost 2 bases, leaving 5 bases of the junction unmatched. CDR3 size: 15 residues.